This entry lists 26 T cell receptor beta chains sequenced from one sample in a study of PD-L1 blockade in urothelial cancer. TCRdb keeps only in-frame clones here, not all; method: immunoSEQ multiplex PCR. The sample includes about 81,000 clones, 90% of them seen just once. This specimen was PBMCs, taken around atezolizumab (anti-PD-L1) treatment. The origin of the receptors is a man aged 55 to 70 with urothelial cancer.

The gene calls are TRBV10-1 and TRBJ2-5; TRBD2 is a possible D gene (5 bases). Germline lookup yields CDR1 WNHNN and CDR2 SYGVQD (reference sequence). The CDR3 is 15 residues long. Trimming left V 6 bases short and J 2 bases short, with 16 bases between. CDR3 sequence: CASSKTLAGQETQYF. CDR3 DNA: TGCGCCAGCAGCAAAACTCTAGCTGGTCAAGAGACCCAGTACTTC.

The V and J genes are TRBV2 and TRBJ1-2, with TRBD1 identical over 8 bases. The CDR3 length is 18 residues. Germline CDR1 and CDR2: SNHLY and FYNNEI. The trim removed 9 bases at V and 2 bases at J, leaving 20 bases unmatched. CDR3 protein: CARGTGRGRGRGNYGYTF. In DNA, the CDR3 is TGTGCCAGGGGGACAGGAAGGGGACGGGGGAGAGGGAACTATGGCTACACCTTC. The full variable domain, completed using reference TRBV2 and TRBJ1-2, is EPEVTQTPSHQVTQMGQEVILRCVPISNHLYFYWYRQILGQKVEFLVSFYNNEISEKSEIFDDQFSVERPDGSNFTLKIRSTKLEDSAMYFCARGTGRGRGRGNYGYTFGSGTRLTVV.

This sequence joins TRBV11-2 and TRBJ2-1; 8 bases agree with TRBD2. Germline V gene lookup returns CDR1 SGHAT and CDR2 FQNNGV. The CDR3 covers 15 residues. The ends lost 5 bases at V and 5 bases at J; junction bases unmatched: 8. This CDR3 is CASSRGLAYNNEQFF. Written as DNA, the CDR3 is TGTGCCAGCAGCCGCGGACTAGCCTATAACAATGAGCAGTTCTTC.

Details on this clone: The sample carries other DNA sequences with the same CDR3. CDR3 residues: CASSYSTSGGQETQYF. The DNA for the CDR3 is TGTGCCAGCAGTTACTCGACTAGCGGGGGACAAGAGACCCAGTACTTC. The V gene is TRBV6-5, the J gene TRBJ2-5; the match to TRBD2 covers 12 bases. The length of the CDR3 is 16 residues. Germline trimming cut 0 bases from V and 2 bases from J; bases unmatched to any gene: 1. Looked up from germline, CDR1 is MNHEY and CDR2 is SVGAGI.

The chain carries TRBV7-3 and TRBJ2-1; 10 bases align to TRBD2. Trimming removed 5 bases from V and 6 bases from J; junction bases left unmatched: 4. The CDR3 is 14 amino acids. Germline V gene lookup returns CDR1 SGHTA and CDR2 FQGTGA. Here the CDR3 reads CASSVAGGRNEQFF. DNA for the CDR3: TGTGCCAGCAGCGTAGCGGGGGGTCGCAATGAGCAGTTCTTC. Full variable domain (missing parts from reference TRBV7-3 and TRBJ2-1): GAGVSQTPSNKVTEKGKYVELRCDPISGHTALYWYRQSLGQGPEFLIYFQGTGAADDSGLPNDRFFAVRPEGSVSTLKIQRTERGDSAVYLCASSVAGGRNEQFFGPGTRLTVL.

V usage is TRBV19 and J usage is TRBJ2-7; 7 bases line up with TRBD1. Germline V gene data show CDR1 as LNHDA and CDR2 as SQIVND (reference sequence). CDR3 length: 14 residues. V trimming: 8 bases; J trimming: 7 bases; junction bases outside the gene matches: 14. The CDR3 nucleotides read TGTGCCAGTGGAGAGACAGGGAACCTTTTGGAGCAGTACTTC. It codes for CASGETGNLLEQYF.

V gene TRBV19 combines with J gene TRBJ2-1, with TRBD2 identical over 10 bases. Germline values: CDR1 LNHDA, CDR2 SQIVND (reference sequence). Trimming took 4 bases from V and 4 from J; bases not matched to a gene: 4. This CDR3 comprises 15 residues. Here the CDR3 reads CASSKAGGSYNEQFF. The CDR3 DNA reads TGTGCCAGTAGTAAAGCGGGGGGGTCTTACAATGAGCAGTTCTTC.

About this clone: Additional DNA sequences in this sample encode the identical CDR3. The J gene is TRBJ1-2, the V gene TRBV7-2, with 7 bases lining up with TRBD1. Germline CDR1 reads SGHTA; CDR2 reads FQGNSA. Trimming took 1 base from V and 0 from J; bases not matched to a gene: 5. The CDR3 length is 16 residues. CDR3: CASSLGTGAANYGYTF. The DNA for the CDR3 is TGTGCCAGCAGCTTAGGAACAGGGGCTGCTAACTATGGCTACACCTTC.

The sample holds one count of this clone. The V call is TRBV9, the J call TRBJ2-2; maybe TRBD1 (6 bases). The CDR3 contains 14 residues. Germline V CDR1 and CDR2: SGDLS, YYNGEE. V dropped 0 bases and J dropped 4 bases, with 7 bases sitting between them. The CDR3 protein is CASSVVGATGELFF. CDR3 bases: TGTGCCAGCAGCGTAGTGGGGGCCACCGGGGAGCTGTTTTTT.

The gene calls are TRBV7-2 and TRBJ2-3; D is unclear. Trimming cost V 3 bases and J 0 bases, with 16 bases left between them. The CDR3 extends over 17 amino acids. CDR1 is SGHTA, CDR2 FQGNSA, per germline. This CDR3 is CASSLSSRLRSTDTQYF. The CDR3 coding sequence is TGTGCCAGCAGCTTGTCTTCCCGTCTACGTAGCACAGATACGCAGTATTTT.

V is TRBV10-3 and J is TRBJ1-1, with D tentatively TRBD1 (6 bases). The germline V and J ends were trimmed by 4 bases and 6 bases, with 12 bases remaining between them. The length of the CDR3 is 13 residues. The germline gives CDR1 ENHRY, CDR2 SYGVKD. The CDR3 reads CAISGGQGSEAFF. CDR3 sequence (DNA): TGTGCCATCAGTGGGGGGCAGGGGTCTGAAGCTTTCTTT.

The chain couples TRBV7-6 to TRBJ2-1; D not resolved. The V gene's germline CDR1 is SGHVS and CDR2 FNYEAQ. V lost 1 base, J lost 5 bases, and 9 bases lay in between. This CDR3 has 14 amino acids. CDR3 bases: TGTGCCAGCAGCTTAGAGGCGGATCACAATGAGCAGTTCTTC. It specifies CASSLEADHNEQFF.

This clone appeared a single time. The chain uses TRBV7-2 and TRBJ2-5, with D possibly being TRBD1 (8 bases). Germline CDR1 reads SGHTA; CDR2 reads FQGNSA. This CDR3 is built from 13 residues. V lost 6 bases, J lost 6 bases, and 14 bases lay in between. The CDR3 region is CASSLQGGQTQYF. For the CDR3, the DNA is TGTGCCAGCAGTCTACAGGGGGGGCAGACCCAGTACTTC.

This clone was seen only once. The J gene is TRBJ2-5, the V gene TRBV7-2, with 8 bases identical to TRBD1. This CDR3 is built from 14 residues. CDR1 SGHTA and CDR2 FQGNSA come from the germline V gene. The junction had 5 bases not matched to a gene; V was cut back by 3 bases and J by 5 bases. CDR3 region: CASSLSTGVETQYF. The CDR3 DNA reads as TGTGCCAGCAGCTTGTCGACAGGGGTGGAGACCCAGTACTTC.

V usage is TRBV18 and J usage is TRBJ2-5; TRBD2 agrees at 15 bases. Germline CDR1 and CDR2: KGHSH and LQKENI. The V and J ends lost 3 bases and 4 bases, in that order; junction bases with no gene match: 6. The CDR3 spans 17 residues. CDR3 DNA sequence: TGTGCCAGCTCACCTCTGGGACTAGCGGGAGGTGCAGAGACCCAGTACTTC. Encoded protein: CASSPLGLAGGAETQYF.

The CDR3 reads CASSPPGQGYNEQFF. The CDR3 nucleotides are TGTGCCAGCAGCCCACCGGGACAGGGGTACAATGAGCAGTTCTTC. The chain employs TRBV9 and TRBJ2-1, with 10 positions matching TRBD1. CDR3 length equals 15 residues. Trimming removed 4 bases from V and 4 bases from J; junction bases left unmatched: 5. Germline-derived CDR1 and CDR2 are SGDLS and YYNGEE. Looking up the rest from reference TRBV9 and TRBJ2-1 gives the full variable domain: DSGVTQTPKHLITATGQRVTLRCSPRSGDLSVYWYQQSLDQGLQFLIQYYNGEERAKGNILERFSAQQFPDLHSELNLSSLELGDSALYFCASSPPGQGYNEQFFGPGTRLTVL.

This chain uses TRBV29-1 with TRBJ1-4; the match to TRBD1 covers 10 bases. With V trimmed by 3 bases and J by 8 bases, 3 bases remained unmatched. The CDR3 is 13 amino acids. Germline V CDR1 and CDR2: SQVTM, ANQGSEA. The CDR3: CSVDGTGVEKLFF. CDR3 bases: TGCAGCGTTGATGGGACAGGGGTCGAAAAACTGTTTTTT.

The gene calls are TRBV7-8 and TRBJ2-4; 10 nucleotides match TRBD2. J lost 1 base, V lost 1 base, and 4 bases had no gene match. The CDR3 has 17 residues. Germline V CDR1 and CDR2: SGHVS, FQNEAQ. CDR3 amino acids: CASSLVGAGGAKNIQYF. CDR3 bases: TGTGCCAGCAGCTTAGTGGGAGCGGGGGGGGCCAAAAACATTCAGTACTTC.

This sequence joins TRBV30 and TRBJ2-6; D remains ambiguous. The CDR3 is 16 amino acids. Trimming pared 2 bases from V and 0 bases from J, leaving 11 bases between. CDR1 is GTSNPN, CDR2 SVGIG, per germline (reference sequence). As DNA, the CDR3 is TGTGCCTGGAGTCTTTCTAGGCTCTCTGGGGCCAACGTCCTGACTTTC. Its protein product is CAWSLSRLSGANVLTF.

A single count supports this clone. This chain links TRBV4-3 with TRBJ1-2; no definite D call. CDR3 length: 15 residues. V lost 0 bases and J 1 base, leaving 9 bases between the germline ends. The germline V gene encodes CDR1 LGHNA and CDR2 YSLEER. CDR3 region: CASSQERGNNYGYTF. The CDR3 coding sequence is TGCGCCAGCAGCCAAGAGCGGGGAAATAACTATGGCTACACCTTC.

The chain combines TRBV5-6 with TRBJ1-2; D not resolved. The CDR3 length is 12 residues. The V gene's germline CDR1 is SGHDT and CDR2 YYEEEE. Deletions cut 0 bases from V and 4 bases from J, with 4 bases between. CDR3 sequence: CASSLAGYGYTF. Here the CDR3 DNA reads TGTGCCAGCAGCTTGGCAGGCTATGGCTACACCTTC.

This clone was seen once. The chain employs TRBV9 and TRBJ2-5; TRBD2 matches at 10 bases. The CDR3 loop spans 24 amino acids. Trimming took 0 bases from V and 7 from J; bases not matched to a gene: 33. Germline V gives CDR1 SGDLS, CDR2 YYNGEE. CDR3 amino acids: CASSVGAGGTKLLSEPIYMGTQYF. CDR3 DNA: TGTGCCAGCAGCGTAGGAGCGGGAGGGACGAAACTTTTAAGTGAGCCTATATATATGGGGACCCAGTACTTC.

This rearrangement joins TRBV9 to TRBJ2-5, with 14 bases that match TRBD2. Germline loops: CDR1 SGDLS, CDR2 YYNGEE. The CDR3 is 16 residues long. V shed 4 bases, J shed 4 bases, and the junction held 6 bases outside the gene matches. This CDR3 is CASSLTSGGASETQYF. For the CDR3, the DNA is TGTGCCAGCAGCCTGACTAGCGGGGGGGCCTCAGAGACCCAGTACTTC. Looking up the rest from reference TRBV9 and TRBJ2-5 gives the full variable domain: DSGVTQTPKHLITATGQRVTLRCSPRSGDLSVYWYQQSLDQGLQFLIQYYNGEERAKGNILERFSAQQFPDLHSELNLSSLELGDSALYFCASSLTSGGASETQYFGPGTRLLVL.

The V and J genes are TRBV19 and TRBJ1-1; D is undetermined. The CDR3 runs 14 residues. Germline loops: CDR1 LNHDA, CDR2 SQIVND (reference sequence). V was pared by 7 bases and J by 2 bases, with 14 bases between. The CDR3 sequence is CASKESTYNTEAFF. CDR3 DNA: TGTGCCAGTAAGGAGTCCACATATAACACTGAAGCTTTCTTT.

The genes are TRBV19 and TRBJ2-1, with a tentative D call TRBD2 (6 bases). The CDR3 spans 14 residues. Trimming left V 4 bases short and J 7 bases short, with 14 bases between. CDR1 is LNHDA, CDR2 SQIVND, per germline (reference sequence). In nucleotides, the CDR3 is TGTGCCAGTAGTACGGGGGAGGAACTGAATGAGCAGTTCTTC. The encoded protein is CASSTGEELNEQFF.

This chain uses TRBV28 with TRBJ2-7, with unresolved D. Deletions cut 4 bases from V and 0 bases from J, with 10 bases between. Looked up from germline, CDR1 is MDHEN and CDR2 is SYDVKM. CDR3 size: 14 residues. This CDR3 reads CASSSPGSSYEQYF. CDR3 nucleotide sequence: TGTGCCAGCAGTTCCCCCGGGTCCTCCTACGAGCAGTACTTC.